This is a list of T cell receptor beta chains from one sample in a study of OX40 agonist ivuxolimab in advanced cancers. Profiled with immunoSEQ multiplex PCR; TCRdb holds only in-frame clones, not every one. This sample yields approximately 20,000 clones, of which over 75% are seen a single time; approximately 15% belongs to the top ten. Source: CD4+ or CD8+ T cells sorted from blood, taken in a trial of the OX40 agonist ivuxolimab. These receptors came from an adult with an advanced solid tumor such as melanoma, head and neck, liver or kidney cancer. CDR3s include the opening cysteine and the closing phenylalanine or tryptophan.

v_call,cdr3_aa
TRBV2,CASSWGANYGYTF
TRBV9,CASSSAIDRGGTEAFF
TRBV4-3,CASSQVGQSTDTQYF
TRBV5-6,CASRSSEFSGNTIYF
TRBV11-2,CASSSSQGQVPEQYF
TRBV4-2,CASSQGAGEADTQYF
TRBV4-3,CASSQALRTGYSYEQYF
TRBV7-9,CASSLAAGGPTYEQYF
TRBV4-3,CASSQVSGINEQFF
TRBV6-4,CASSESAGGRNEQFF
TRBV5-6,CASSLEGRSPQHF
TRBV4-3,CASSQLPAADSSADTQYF
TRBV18,CASSLETGMSLMNTEAFF
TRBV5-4,CASTAGYADTDTQYF
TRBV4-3,CASSQAVASYEQYF
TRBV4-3,CASSQDPLNGGADEQFF
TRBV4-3,CASSVTSGRELFF
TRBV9,CASSVERDRDYGYTF
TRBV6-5,CASSYGTTNTGELFF
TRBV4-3,CASSLVGEYTEAFF